This section outlines one T cell receptor (beta chain) sequence together with its context. Its binding antigen is unknown. The sample holds no much larger clone one base away, and base qualities are not on file. Whole blood was collected in K2EDTA tubes by collaborating institutions according to the institutions' own protocols. Collaborator samples were shipped for TCRbeta analysis as frozen whole blood, isolated PBMCs, or DNA extracted from either sample type. These data belong to a study of blood T cell repertoires in COVID-19 (TCRdb year 2020). Regarding the research as a whole: The collaborator samples originated in the United States, Italy and Spain and spanned the acute and convalescent phases of COVID-19. Nearly every sample came with metadata listing a de-identified subject ID, COVID-19 status, age in years and sex. Where available, HLA class I and class II types were taken from metadata supplied by the sample provider and were not determined by assay-based typing. Subjects who had been exposed to COVID-19, were actively infected with it, or had recovered from it provided the deeply sampled blood TCRbeta repertoires that made up the dataset. The repertoires were released in a freely available public database intended as a resource for research on the immune response to SARS-CoV-2. The samples were drawn from the first 160 participants of the ongoing ImmuneRACE study and from 950 to 1,500 subjects provided by 6 global collaborators. The material from the prospective study consisted of cDNA or gDNA derived from T cells, B-cell-depleted T cells, or PBMCs. Paper-wide results and their limitations: How much clinical and demographic metadata was included differed by source and by participant, and the metadata was provided uncurated.

The junction carries 12 bases between V and J, which are trimmed by 6 bases and 4 bases respectively. The CDR3 runs 13 residues from the cysteine to the phenylalanine. Only the CDR3 DNA stays, 39 bases, in frame from base 1. From the germline V gene, CDR1 is MDHEN and CDR2 is SYDVKM. The immunoSEQ Assay, a bias-controlled multiplex PCR, was used to amplify TCRbeta CDR3 regions from genomic DNA. In the original analysis: Nucleated cell counts per sample were estimated from amplification of reference gene primers within the assay. To quantify the absolute abundance of each unique TCRbeta CDR3 rearrangement, sequence reads were collapsed and filtered. For each sample, productive Simpson clonality was calculated as the square root of Simpson's diversity index across productive rearrangements. TCRdb carries this immuneACCESS record with in-frame sequences only. Its versions omit some clonotypes, under half of them owing to an unresolved V gene in the studies checked, with the rest unexplained. The V and J calls and clone size come from that table; D and trimming were worked out from the DNA. The sample table shows fewer than 70,000 clones, and 75% to 90% are seen once. 2.5% to 3% of the sample comes from the top ten.

The chain uses TRBV28 and TRBJ1-2, with a weak D call of TRBD1 (6 bases match). The sample consisted of peripheral blood. The source of this sequence is a man between 45 and 60 years old with acute or convalescent COVID-19. This receptor carries the CDR3 CASRTGRGYGYTF. The nucleotide sequence is TGTGCCAGCAGGACAGGAAGGGGCTATGGCTACACCTTC.